This T cell receptor (beta chain) came from a study of blood T cell repertoires in COVID-19. About the study: T cells, B-cell-depleted T cells, or PBMCs provided the cDNA or gDNA that served as material.

TCRdb's copy holds only in-frame clones and misses some; the assay was immunoSEQ multiplex PCR. This table has 150,000 to 200,000 clones, 85% to 90% appearing once. The CDR3 runs to 15 residues. V was pared by 1 base and J by 2 bases, with 9 bases between. Per germline, CDR1 MDHEN and CDR2 SYDVKM. This receptor was obtained from a woman in her twenties or thirties with active or convalescent COVID-19. The V gene is TRBV28, the J gene TRBJ2-1; D unresolved. Sequenced material: peripheral blood. Here the CDR3 reads CASSLLTETYNEQFF. The CDR3 bases are TGTGCCAGCAGTTTATTAACAGAAACCTACAATGAGCAGTTCTTC.